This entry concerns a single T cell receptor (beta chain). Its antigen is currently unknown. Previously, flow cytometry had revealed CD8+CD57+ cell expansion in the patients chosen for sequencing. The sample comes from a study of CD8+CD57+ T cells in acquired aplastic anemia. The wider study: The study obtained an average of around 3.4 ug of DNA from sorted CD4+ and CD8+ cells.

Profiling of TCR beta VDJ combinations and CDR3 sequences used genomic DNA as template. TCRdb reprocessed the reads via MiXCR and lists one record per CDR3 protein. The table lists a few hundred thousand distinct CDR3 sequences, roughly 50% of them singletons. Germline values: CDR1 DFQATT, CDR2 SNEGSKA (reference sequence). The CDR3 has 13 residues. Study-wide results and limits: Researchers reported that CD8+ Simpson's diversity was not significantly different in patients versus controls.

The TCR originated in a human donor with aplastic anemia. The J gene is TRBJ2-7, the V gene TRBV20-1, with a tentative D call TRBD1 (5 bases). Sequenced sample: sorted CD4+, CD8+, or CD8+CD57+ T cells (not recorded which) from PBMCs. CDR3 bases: TGCAGCCTTCCAGGGTCGGGTTCATACGAGCAGTACTTC. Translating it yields CSLPGSGSYEQYF.